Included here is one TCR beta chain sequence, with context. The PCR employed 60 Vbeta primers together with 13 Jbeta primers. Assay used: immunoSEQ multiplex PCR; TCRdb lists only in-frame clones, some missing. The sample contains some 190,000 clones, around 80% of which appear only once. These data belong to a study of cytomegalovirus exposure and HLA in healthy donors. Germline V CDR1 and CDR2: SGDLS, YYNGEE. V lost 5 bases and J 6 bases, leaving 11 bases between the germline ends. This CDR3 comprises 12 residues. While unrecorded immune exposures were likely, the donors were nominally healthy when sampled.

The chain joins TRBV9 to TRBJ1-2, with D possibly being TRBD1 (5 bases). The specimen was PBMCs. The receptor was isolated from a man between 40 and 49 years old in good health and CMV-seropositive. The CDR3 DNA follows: TGTGCCAGCAGTGGACGGGGGGATGGCTACACCTTC. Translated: CASSGRGDGYTF.